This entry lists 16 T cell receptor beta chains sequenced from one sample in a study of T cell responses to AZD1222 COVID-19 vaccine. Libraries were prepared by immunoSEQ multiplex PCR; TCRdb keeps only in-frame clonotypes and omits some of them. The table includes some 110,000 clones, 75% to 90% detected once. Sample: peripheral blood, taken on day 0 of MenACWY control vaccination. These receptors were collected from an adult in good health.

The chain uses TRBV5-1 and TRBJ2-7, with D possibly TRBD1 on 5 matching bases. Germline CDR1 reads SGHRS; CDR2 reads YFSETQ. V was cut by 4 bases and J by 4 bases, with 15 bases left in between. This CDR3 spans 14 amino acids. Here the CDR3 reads CASSLLPTVYEQYF. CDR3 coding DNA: TGCGCCAGCAGCCTTCTCCCGACAGTGTACGAGCAGTACTTC.

The CDR3 protein is CASTGGGILSNQPQHF. The CDR3 DNA sequence: TGTGCCAGCACCGGGGGAGGGATCCTCTCCAATCAGCCCCAGCATTTT. J is TRBJ1-5 and V is TRBV28; perhaps TRBD1 as D (5 bases). CDR3 length equals 16 residues. V lost 7 bases and J 3 bases, leaving 19 bases between the germline ends. Germline V lookup: CDR1 MDHEN, CDR2 SYDVKM. The whole variable domain, filled in from reference TRBV28 and TRBJ1-5, reads DVKVTQSSRYLVKRTGEKVFLECVQDMDHENMFWYRQDPGLGLRLIYFSYDVKMKEKGDIPEGYSVSREKKERFSLILESASTNQTSMYLCASTGGGILSNQPQHFGDGTRLSIL.

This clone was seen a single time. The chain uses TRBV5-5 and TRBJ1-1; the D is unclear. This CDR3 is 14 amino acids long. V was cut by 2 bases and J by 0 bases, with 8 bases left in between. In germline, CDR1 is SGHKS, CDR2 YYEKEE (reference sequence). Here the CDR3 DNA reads TGTGCCAGCAGCTTAGGAGGGATGAACACTGAAGCTTTCTTT. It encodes CASSLGGMNTEAFF.

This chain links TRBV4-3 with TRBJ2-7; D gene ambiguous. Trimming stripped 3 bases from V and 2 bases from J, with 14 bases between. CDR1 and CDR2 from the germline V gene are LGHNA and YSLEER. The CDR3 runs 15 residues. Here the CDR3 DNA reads TGCGCCAGCAGCCACCTGGCCGGTGAGCCCTACGAGCAGTACTTC. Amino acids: CASSHLAGEPYEQYF.

DNA of the CDR3: TGTGCCAGCAGTTACCCTACGGCAGGGCACTACGAGCAGTACTTC. It yields the protein CASSYPTAGHYEQYF. This chain links TRBV6-5 with TRBJ2-7; tentative D call: TRBD1 (5 bases). Germline V lookup: CDR1 MNHEY, CDR2 SVGAGI. The V end was cut by 2 bases, the J end by 3 bases, with 14 bases between. CDR3 length equals 15 residues.

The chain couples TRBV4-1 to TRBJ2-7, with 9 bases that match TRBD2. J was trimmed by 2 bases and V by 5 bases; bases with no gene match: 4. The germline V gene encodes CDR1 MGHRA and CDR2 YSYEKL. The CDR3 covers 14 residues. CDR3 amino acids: CASSRTSETYEQYF. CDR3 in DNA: TGCGCCAGCAGCAGGACTAGCGAGACCTACGAGCAGTACTTC.

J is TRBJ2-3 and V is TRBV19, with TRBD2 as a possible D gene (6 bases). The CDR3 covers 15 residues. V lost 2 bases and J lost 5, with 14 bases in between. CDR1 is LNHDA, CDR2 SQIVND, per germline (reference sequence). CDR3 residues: CASSILLGGLDTQYF. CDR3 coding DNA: TGTGCCAGTAGTATATTACTGGGGGGACTAGATACGCAGTATTTT. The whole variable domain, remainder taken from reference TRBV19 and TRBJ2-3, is DGGITQSPKYLFRKEGQNVTLSCEQNLNHDAMYWYRQDPGQGLRLIYYSQIVNDFQKGDIAEGYSVSREKKESFPLTVTSAQKNPTAFYLCASSILLGGLDTQYFGPGTRLTVL.

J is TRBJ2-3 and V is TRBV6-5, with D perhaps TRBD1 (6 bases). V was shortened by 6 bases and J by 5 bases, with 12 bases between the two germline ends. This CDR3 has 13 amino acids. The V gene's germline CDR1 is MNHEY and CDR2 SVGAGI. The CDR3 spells CASSTGLRDTQYF. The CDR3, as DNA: TGTGCCAGCAGCACAGGGCTTCGAGATACGCAGTATTTT.

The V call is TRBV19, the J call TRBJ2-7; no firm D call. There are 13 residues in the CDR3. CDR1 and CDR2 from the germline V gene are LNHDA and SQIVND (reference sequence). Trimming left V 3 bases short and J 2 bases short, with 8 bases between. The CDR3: CASSINYAYEQYF. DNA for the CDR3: TGTGCCAGTAGTATCAACTACGCCTACGAGCAGTACTTC.

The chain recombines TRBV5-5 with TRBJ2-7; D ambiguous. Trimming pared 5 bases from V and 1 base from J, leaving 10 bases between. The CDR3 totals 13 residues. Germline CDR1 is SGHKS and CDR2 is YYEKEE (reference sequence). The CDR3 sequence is CASSLVLSYEQYF. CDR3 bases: TGTGCCAGCAGTCTCGTTCTTTCCTACGAGCAGTACTTC.

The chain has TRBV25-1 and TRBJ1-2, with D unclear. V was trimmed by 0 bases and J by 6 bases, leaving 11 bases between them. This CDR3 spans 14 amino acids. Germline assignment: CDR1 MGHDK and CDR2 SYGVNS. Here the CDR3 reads CASSEYPKGNGYTF. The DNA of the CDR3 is TGTGCCAGCAGTGAATACCCAAAAGGGAATGGCTACACCTTC.

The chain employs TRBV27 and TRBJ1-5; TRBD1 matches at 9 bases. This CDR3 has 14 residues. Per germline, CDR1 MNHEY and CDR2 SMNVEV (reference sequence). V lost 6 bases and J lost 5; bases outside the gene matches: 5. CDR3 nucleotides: TGTGCCAGCAGACTGGGACAGGGAGATCAGCCCCAGCATTTT. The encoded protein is CASRLGQGDQPQHF.

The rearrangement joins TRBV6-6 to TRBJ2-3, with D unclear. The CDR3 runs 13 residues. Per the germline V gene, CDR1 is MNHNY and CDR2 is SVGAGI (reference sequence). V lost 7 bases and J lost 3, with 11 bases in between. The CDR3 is CASTEVQTDTQYF. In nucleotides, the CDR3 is TGTGCCAGCACCGAGGTTCAAACAGATACGCAGTATTTT.

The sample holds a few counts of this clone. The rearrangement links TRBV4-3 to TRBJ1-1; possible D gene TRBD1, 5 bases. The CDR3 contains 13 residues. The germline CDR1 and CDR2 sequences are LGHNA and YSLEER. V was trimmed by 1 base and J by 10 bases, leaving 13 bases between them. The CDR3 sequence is CASSQGEAGRAFF. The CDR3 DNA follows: TGCGCCAGCAGCCAAGGGGAGGCAGGGCGAGCTTTCTTT.

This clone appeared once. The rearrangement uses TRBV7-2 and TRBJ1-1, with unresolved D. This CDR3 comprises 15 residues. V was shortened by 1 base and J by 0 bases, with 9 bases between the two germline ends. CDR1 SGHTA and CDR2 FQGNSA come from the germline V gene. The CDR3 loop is CASSLEVSLNTEAFF. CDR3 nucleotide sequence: TGTGCCAGCAGCTTAGAGGTTAGTTTGAACACTGAAGCTTTCTTT.

The CDR3 loop is CASSSGTGVLPDTQYF. The CDR3 coding sequence is TGTGCCAGCAGCTCCGGGACAGGGGTTCTGCCAGATACGCAGTATTTT. The V gene is TRBV27, the J gene TRBJ2-3; 10 bases fit TRBD1. V shed 6 bases and J 4 bases; nucleotides not matched to a gene: 10. The CDR3 length is 16 residues. CDR1 and CDR2 (germline): MNHEY, SMNVEV (reference sequence).